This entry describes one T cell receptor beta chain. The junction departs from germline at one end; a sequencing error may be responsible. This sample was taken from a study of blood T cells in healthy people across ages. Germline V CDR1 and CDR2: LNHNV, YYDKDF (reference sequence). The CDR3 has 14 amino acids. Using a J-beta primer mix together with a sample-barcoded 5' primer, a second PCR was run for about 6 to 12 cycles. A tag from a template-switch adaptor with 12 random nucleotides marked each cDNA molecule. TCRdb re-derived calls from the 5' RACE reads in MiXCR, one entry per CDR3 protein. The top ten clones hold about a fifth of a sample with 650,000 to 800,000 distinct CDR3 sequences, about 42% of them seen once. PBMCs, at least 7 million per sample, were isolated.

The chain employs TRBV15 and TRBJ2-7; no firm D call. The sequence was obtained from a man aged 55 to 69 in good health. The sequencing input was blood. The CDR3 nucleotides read TGTGCCACCAGCAGAGTCAGGCTCTCCCACGAGCAGTACTTC. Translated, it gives CATSRVRLSHEQYF.